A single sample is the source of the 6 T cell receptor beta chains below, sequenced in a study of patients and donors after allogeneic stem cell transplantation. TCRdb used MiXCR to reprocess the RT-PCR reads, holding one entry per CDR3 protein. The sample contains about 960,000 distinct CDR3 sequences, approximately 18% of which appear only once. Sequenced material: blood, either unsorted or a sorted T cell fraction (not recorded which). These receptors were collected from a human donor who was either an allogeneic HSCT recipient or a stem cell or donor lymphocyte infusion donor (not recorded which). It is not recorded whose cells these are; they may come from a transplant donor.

CDR3 residues: CASSHTAGGPGEQFF. The CDR3 coding sequence is TGTGCCAGCAGCCACACAGCGGGAGGGCCCGGTGAGCAGTTCTTC. The chain is built from TRBV3-1 and TRBJ2-1; 10 nucleotides agree with TRBD2. Trimming took 3 bases from V and 9 from J; bases not matched to a gene: 8. The CDR3 sequence is 15 residues long. Germline assignment: CDR1 LGHDT and CDR2 YNNKEL (reference sequence).

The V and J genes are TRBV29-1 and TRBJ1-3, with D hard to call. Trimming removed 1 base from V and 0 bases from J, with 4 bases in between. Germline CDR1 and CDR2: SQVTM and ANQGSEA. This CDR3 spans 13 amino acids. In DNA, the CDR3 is TGCAGCGTTGAAGTCAGCTCTGGAAACACCATATATTTT. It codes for CSVEVSSGNTIYF.

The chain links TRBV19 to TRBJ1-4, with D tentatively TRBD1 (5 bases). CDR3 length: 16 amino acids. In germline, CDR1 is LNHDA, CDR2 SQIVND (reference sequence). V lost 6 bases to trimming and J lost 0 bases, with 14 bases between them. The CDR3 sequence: CASSLRDRATNEKLFF. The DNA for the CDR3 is TGTGCCAGTAGCCTGAGGGACCGAGCAACTAATGAAAAACTGTTTTTT.

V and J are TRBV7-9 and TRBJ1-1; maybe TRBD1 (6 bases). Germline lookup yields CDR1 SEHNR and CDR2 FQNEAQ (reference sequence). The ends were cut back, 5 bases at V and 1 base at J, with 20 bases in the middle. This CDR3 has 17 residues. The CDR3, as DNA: TGTGCCAGCAGCCCAGAGAGGGGGGGACCGAAGAACACTGAAGCTTTCTTT. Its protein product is CASSPERGGPKNTEAFF.

The CDR3 loop is CASSSRHRRLAGYEQYF. CDR3 DNA: TGTGCCAGCAGTTCTAGACATCGGAGACTAGCCGGCTACGAGCAGTACTTC. The gene calls are TRBV12-3 or TRBV12-4 and TRBJ2-7, with 7 bases matching TRBD2. Losses at the gene ends were 4 bases for V and 3 bases for J; bases not matched to a gene: 15. CDR3 size: 17 residues.

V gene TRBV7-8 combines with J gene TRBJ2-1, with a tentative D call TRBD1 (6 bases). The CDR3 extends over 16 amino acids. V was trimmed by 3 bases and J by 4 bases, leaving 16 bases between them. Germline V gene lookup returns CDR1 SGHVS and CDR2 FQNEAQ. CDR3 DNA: TGTGCCAGCAGCTTCGCCACAGGGCGGAGGTACAATGAGCAGTTCTTC. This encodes CASSFATGRRYNEQFF.